This passage covers 26 T cell receptor beta chains from one sample sequenced in a study of blood T cell repertoires in COVID-19. Repertoires were generated with immunoSEQ multiplex PCR, while TCRdb's copy carries only in-frame clones and drops some. The sample lists about 250,000 clones; about 91% were seen once. The sequencing input was peripheral blood. Every receptor here comes from a woman between 25 and 40 years old with COVID-19, enrolled during active disease.

The chain carries TRBV6-2 or TRBV6-3 and TRBJ2-7; D not resolved. Per germline, CDR1 MNHEY and CDR2 SVGEGT. The V gene lost 5 bases and the J gene lost 6 bases, with 17 bases spanning the gap. The CDR3 consists of 14 residues. Written as DNA, the CDR3 is TGTGCCAGCAGTATCCGGGTCCATGCCCGCGAGCAGTACTTC. Encoded protein: CASSIRVHAREQYF.

In its sample, this clone was seen once. V is TRBV6-1 and J is TRBJ2-7; a possible D gene is TRBD1 (6 bases). The CDR3 consists of 16 residues. CDR1 is MNHNS and CDR2 is SASEGT in the germline V gene. Trimming shortened V by 3 bases and J by 5 bases, and 20 bases separated the two germline ends. DNA of the CDR3: TGTGCCAGCAGTGACCCGGACAGAGGTAGAGCGGACGAGCAGTACTTC. Residues: CASSDPDRGRADEQYF.

This chain connects TRBV6-2 or TRBV6-3 to TRBJ2-7, with a possible D match to TRBD1 (5 bases). Trimming removed 0 bases at V and 5 bases at J, with 8 bases between. This CDR3 has 13 amino acids. Germline V gene lookup returns CDR1 MNHEY and CDR2 SVGEGT. This CDR3 is CASSYSGHHEQYF. The CDR3 bases are TGTGCCAGCAGTTACTCAGGACATCACGAGCAGTACTTC.

The chain employs TRBV12-3 or TRBV12-4 and TRBJ2-3; TRBD1 might be the D (5 bases). Trimming took 8 bases from V and 2 from J, leaving 11 bases between them. The CDR3 is 13 amino acids. CDR3 nucleotides: TGTGCCAGCGGCCAGGGATTCACAGATACGCAGTATTTT. Translating it yields CASGQGFTDTQYF.

This clone occurred a few times. V and J are TRBV25-1 and TRBJ2-7; no clear D. Germline V gene lookup returns CDR1 MGHDK and CDR2 SYGVNS. There are 15 residues in the CDR3. V was shortened by 3 bases and J by 10 bases, with 22 bases between the two germline ends. CDR3 bases: TGTGCCAGCAGTGAGGTCGCGTCAAGTATCCCCGAACAGTACTTC. Translating it yields CASSEVASSIPEQYF.

The chain links TRBV28 to TRBJ1-1; no reliable D call. Trimming cost V 7 bases and J 1 base, with 16 bases left between them. CDR3 length: 15 residues. The germline V gene encodes CDR1 MDHEN and CDR2 SYDVKM. The CDR3 bases are TGTGCCAGCATTATTTCTGTCCCAGGGAACACTGAAGCTTTCTTT. This codes for CASIISVPGNTEAFF.

The chain recombines TRBV25-1 with TRBJ1-5; TRBD1 might be the D (6 bases). The CDR3 length is 17 residues. Trimming stripped 2 bases from V and 0 bases from J, with 14 bases between. The germline V gene has CDR1 MGHDK and CDR2 SYGVNS. Here the CDR3 DNA reads TGTGCCAGCAGTGAAAAGGACAGCTCAAATAGCAATCAGCCCCAGCATTTT. It encodes CASSEKDSSNSNQPQHF.

The rearrangement links TRBV6-6 to TRBJ1-1; D not certain. CDR1 is MNHNY and CDR2 is SVGAGI in the germline V gene (reference sequence). The CDR3 is made up of 13 amino acids. V lost 3 bases and J 1 base, leaving 6 bases between the germline ends. DNA of the CDR3: TGTGCCAGCAGTTATGGGCAGAACACTGAAGCTTTCTTT. Encoded protein: CASSYGQNTEAFF.

CDR3 sequence reads: CASSFPPMRTRTPMHTF. The DNA for the CDR3 is TGTGCCAGCAGTTTCCCACCCATGAGGACACGGACCCCTATGCACACCTTC. The chain links TRBV28 to TRBJ1-2, with D perhaps matching TRBD1 (5 bases). The CDR3 is 17 residues long. Per germline, CDR1 MDHEN and CDR2 SYDVKM. Trimming shortened V by 3 bases and J by 12 bases, and 29 bases separated the two germline ends.

CDR3 in amino acids: CASSYSRTGNYGYTF. The CDR3 DNA follows: TGTGCCAGCAGTTACTCTCGGACAGGGAACTATGGCTACACCTTC. The chain joins TRBV6-5 to TRBJ1-2; 8 nucleotides agree with TRBD1. In germline, CDR1 is MNHEY, CDR2 SVGAGI. The CDR3 is 15 amino acids. Losses at the gene ends were 0 bases for V and 2 bases for J; bases not matched to a gene: 2.

This chain joins TRBV7-2 and TRBJ2-5, with 12 bases matching TRBD2. CDR1 and CDR2 (germline): SGHTA, FQGNSA. The CDR3 is made up of 19 amino acids. After removal of 1 base from V and 3 bases from J, the junction contained 12 bases not matched to a gene. Here the CDR3 reads CASSLVDASGRASEETQYF. In DNA, the CDR3 is TGTGCCAGCAGCTTAGTTGATGCTAGCGGGAGGGCCTCTGAAGAGACCCAGTACTTC.

This clone showed up just once. CDR3 protein: CASSWGGQGDTQYF. The CDR3 nucleotides read TGTGCCAGCAGCTGGGGGGGCCAGGGAGATACGCAGTATTTT. The chain joins TRBV13 to TRBJ2-3; perhaps TRBD2 as D (7 bases). CDR1 is PRHDT, CDR2 FYEKMQ, per germline (reference sequence). CDR3 length: 14 residues. V lost 4 bases to trimming and J lost 5 bases, with 13 bases between them.

The genes are TRBV5-8 and TRBJ2-1; 10 nucleotides match TRBD2. V lost 6 bases, J lost 3 bases, and 6 bases stayed unmatched. CDR1 SGHTS and CDR2 YDEGEE come from the germline V gene. This CDR3 has 15 amino acids. Here the CDR3 reads CASTNSGRLYNEQFF. CDR3 DNA sequence: TGTGCCAGCACCAATAGCGGGAGGCTCTACAATGAGCAGTTCTTC.

V gene TRBV6-2 or TRBV6-3 combines with J gene TRBJ2-3, with 11 bases that match TRBD1. The germline CDR1 and CDR2 sequences are MNHEY and SVGEGT. V gave up 4 bases and J gave up 5 bases; unmatched junction bases: 8. The CDR3 has 16 amino acids. CDR3 residues: CASSSRTGTGGDTQYF. CDR3 in DNA: TGTGCCAGCAGTTCTCGAACCGGGACAGGGGGAGATACGCAGTATTTT.

The chain recombines TRBV5-1 with TRBJ1-2, with 7 nucleotides matching TRBD1. The V gene's germline CDR1 is SGHRS and CDR2 YFSETQ. V trimming: 0 bases; J trimming: 4 bases; junction bases outside the gene matches: 6. The CDR3 runs to 15 residues. The DNA for the CDR3 is TGCGCCAGCAGCTTGGACGGGACAGACCTCTATGGCTACACCTTC. Its translation: CASSLDGTDLYGYTF. Full variable domain (rest looked up from reference TRBV5-1 and TRBJ1-2): KAGVTQTPRYLIKTRGQQVTLSCSPISGHRSVSWYQQTPGQGLQFLFEYFSETQRNKGNFPGRFSGRQFSNSRSEMNVSTLELGDSALYLCASSLDGTDLYGYTFGSGTRLTVV.

The chain employs TRBV10-1 and TRBJ1-6, with no clear D. Germline V gene lookup returns CDR1 WNHNN and CDR2 SYGVQD (reference sequence). The V end was cut by 0 bases, the J end by 10 bases, with 7 bases between. The CDR3 is made up of 13 amino acids. The CDR3 spells CASSESTRSPLHF. CDR3 coding DNA: TGCGCCAGCAGTGAGTCGACTCGGTCACCCCTCCACTTT.

The rearrangement links TRBV28 to TRBJ2-1; 9 nucleotides line up with TRBD2. V shed 3 bases and J 14 bases; nucleotides not matched to a gene: 11. This CDR3 is built from 14 residues. CDR1 and CDR2 from the germline V gene are MDHEN and SYDVKM. CDR3 sequence: CASSLVSGSPGEFF. The CDR3 DNA reads as TGTGCCAGCAGTTTGGTTAGCGGGAGCCCCGGGGAGTTCTTC.

V usage is TRBV5-1 and J usage is TRBJ1-1; D is uncertain. The germline V gene encodes CDR1 SGHRS and CDR2 YFSETQ. CDR3 length equals 17 residues. With 4 bases removed from V and 1 base from J, the gap between germline ends came to 20 bases. The CDR3 sequence: CASSPRTFGGRNTEAFF. Written as DNA, the CDR3 is TGCGCCAGCAGCCCCCGGACTTTTGGAGGAAGGAACACTGAAGCTTTCTTT.

This chain joins TRBV27 and TRBJ2-3, with a weak D call TRBD2 (6 bases). This CDR3 is built from 15 residues. Germline values: CDR1 MNHEY, CDR2 SMNVEV (reference sequence). V lost 2 bases and J lost 0, with 9 bases in between. The CDR3 DNA follows: TGTGCCAGCAGTTTAAGGAGGGATAGCACAGATACGCAGTATTTT. As protein: CASSLRRDSTDTQYF.

J is TRBJ2-1 and V is TRBV4-1; TRBD2 aligns across 8 bases. The CDR3 loop spans 16 amino acids. Germline V gives CDR1 MGHRA, CDR2 YSYEKL. V lost 1 base, J lost 7 bases, and 9 bases stayed unmatched. CDR3 DNA sequence: TGCGCCAGCAGCCAAGTTGATATGGGACTAGTAAATGAGCAGTTCTTC. Translation gives CASSQVDMGLVNEQFF.

V usage is TRBV29-1 and J usage is TRBJ1-4; 8 bases align to TRBD1. The J segment lost 6 bases and the V segment lost 7 bases, leaving 10 bases of the junction unmatched. Per the germline V gene, CDR1 is SQVTM and CDR2 is ANQGSEA. The CDR3 has 14 amino acids. As DNA, the CDR3 is TGCAGCGCGGAACTGACAGGGGCTGATGAAAAACTGTTTTTT. This encodes CSAELTGADEKLFF. Together with reference TRBV29-1 and TRBJ1-4, the CDR3 gives the full variable domain: SAVISQKPSRDICQRGTSLTIQCQVDSQVTMMFWYRQQPGQSLTLIATANQGSEATYESGFVIDKFPISRPNLTFSTLTVSNMSPEDSSIYLCSAELTGADEKLFFGSGTQLSVL.

The chain combines TRBV2 with TRBJ2-7; D perhaps matches TRBD1 (6 bases). V lost 6 bases to trimming and J lost 3 bases, with 12 bases between them. This CDR3 region has 13 residues. Germline V gene sequence: CDR1 SNHLY, CDR2 FYNNEI. CDR3 DNA: TGTGCCAGCAGCGCAGACAGGATCTACGAGCAGTACTTC. This translates into CASSADRIYEQYF. Full variable domain (missing parts from reference TRBV2 and TRBJ2-7): EPEVTQTPSHQVTQMGQEVILRCVPISNHLYFYWYRQILGQKVEFLVSFYNNEISEKSEIFDDQFSVERPDGSNFTLKIRSTKLEDSAMYFCASSADRIYEQYFGPGTRLTVT.

This clone was seen only once. This chain joins TRBV5-8 and TRBJ2-2; 8 nucleotides line up with TRBD2. CDR1 is SGHTS, CDR2 YDEGEE, per germline. The CDR3 consists of 16 residues. J lost 4 bases, V lost 4 bases, and 9 bases had no gene match. The CDR3 protein is CASSPVGGLGTGELFF. The CDR3 bases are TGTGCCAGCAGCCCGGTCGGGGGACTAGGCACCGGGGAGCTGTTTTTT.

This clone appeared a single time. The chain links TRBV5-1 to TRBJ1-1; perhaps TRBD1 as D (6 bases). Looked up from germline, CDR1 is SGHRS and CDR2 is YFSETQ. The CDR3 totals 14 residues. Deletions cut 7 bases from V and 2 bases from J, with 15 bases between. The CDR3 DNA reads TGCGCCAGCTATCCTCAGGACAGTAACACTGAAGCTTTCTTT. Amino acids: CASYPQDSNTEAFF.

The V gene is TRBV6-2 or TRBV6-3, the J gene TRBJ1-5, with D unclear. Trimming stripped 2 bases from V and 2 bases from J, with 16 bases between. The CDR3 contains 17 residues. Germline CDR1 reads MNHEY; CDR2 reads SVGEGT. The CDR3 is CASSYPPPGGGNQPQHF. The CDR3 DNA sequence: TGTGCCAGCAGTTACCCGCCCCCGGGTGGCGGCAATCAGCCCCAGCATTTT.

This chain links TRBV2 with TRBJ2-1; D unclear. The length of the CDR3 is 14 residues. Trimming took 4 bases from V and 0 from J, leaving 7 bases between them. The germline V gene has CDR1 SNHLY and CDR2 FYNNEI. The CDR3 sequence: CASSGRSSYNEQFF. The CDR3 DNA follows: TGTGCCAGCAGTGGGCGGAGCTCCTACAATGAGCAGTTCTTC.